Following are 7 T cell receptor beta chains from one sample sequenced in a study of beta chain features in type 1 diabetes. Study-wide results and caveats: TCRB CDR3s from Type 1 diabetes patients were moderately but significantly shorter in all four CD4+ subsets.

Expressed TCRB transcripts were sequenced because the isolated RNA had all been reverse transcribed beforehand. TCRdb keeps only in-frame clones here, not all; method: immunoSEQ multiplex PCR. The sample yields 310,000 or so clones, about a tenth seen once. For these receptors, no antigen is known. Sequencing was performed on central memory CD4+ T cells from blood. These receptors originate from a man aged 30 to 45 with type 1 diabetes.

This clone was counted many times. Within the sample, other DNA sequences also encode this same CDR3. CDR3: CASSLVAGGTDTQYF. Here the CDR3 DNA reads TGCGCCAGCAGCTTGGTGGCGGGGGGCACAGATACGCAGTATTTT. This sequence joins TRBV5-1 and TRBJ2-3, with 7 nucleotides matching TRBD2. This CDR3 is 15 amino acids long. J gave up 1 base and V 0 bases, and 2 bases lay outside the gene matches. The V gene's germline CDR1 is SGHRS and CDR2 YFSETQ.

This clone has just a few counts. The rearrangement joins TRBV7-2 to TRBJ2-7; no firm D call. Germline V gene lookup returns CDR1 SGHTA and CDR2 FQGNSA. V lost 1 base and J 5 bases, leaving 6 bases between the germline ends. CDR3 length equals 12 residues. CDR3 bases: TGTGCCAGCAGCTTAGACCTGCACGAGCAGTACTTC. Protein: CASSLDLHEQYF. Full variable domain (outside the CDR3, taken from reference TRBV7-2 and TRBJ2-7): GAGVSQSPSNKVTEKGKDVELRCDPISGHTALYWYRQSLGQGLEFLIYFQGNSAPDKSGLPSDRFSAERTGGSVSTLTIQRTQQEDSAVYLCASSLDLHEQYFGPGTRLTVT.

In nucleotides, the CDR3 is TGTGCCAGCAGTTATACGGGCGGGGGAGAGACCCAGTACTTC. This encodes CASSYTGGGETQYF. V gene TRBV6-5 combines with J gene TRBJ2-5, with TRBD2 identical over 7 bases. CDR3 length equals 14 residues. CDR1 and CDR2 from the germline V gene are MNHEY and SVGAGI. V was pared by 3 bases and J by 4 bases, with 5 bases of the junction left unmatched.

This clone was counted between two and nine times. The rearrangement joins TRBV9 to TRBJ1-1; TRBD1 might be the D (5 bases). The ends were cut back, 0 bases at V and 7 bases at J, with 10 bases in the middle. CDR3 length: 13 residues. The germline CDR1 and CDR2 sequences are SGDLS and YYNGEE. The CDR3 DNA sequence: TGTGCCAGCAGCGTAGTGTCGGGGGTTGAAGCTTTCTTT. Translating gives CASSVVSGVEAFF.

V is TRBV11-2 and J is TRBJ2-3, with TRBD2 as a possible D gene (7 bases). Germline V gives CDR1 SGHAT, CDR2 FQNNGV. V was trimmed by 4 bases and J by 10 bases, leaving 18 bases between them. The CDR3 loop spans 14 amino acids. The CDR3 region has the DNA TGTGCCAGCAGCTCAGGGGCTCGGGGAGGGGCGCAGTATTTT. This translates into CASSSGARGGAQYF.

V and J are TRBV6-5 and TRBJ2-5; possibly TRBD2 for D (6 bases). This CDR3 has 13 amino acids. CDR1 is MNHEY and CDR2 is SVGAGI in the germline V gene. Between the trimmed V and J ends, which lost 6 bases and 4 bases, there was a span of 12 bases. CDR3 sequence (DNA): TGTGCCAGCAGCCACAGGAGGGGAGAGACCCAGTACTTC. Translated, it gives CASSHRRGETQYF.

The rearrangement links TRBV2 to TRBJ2-2; D unresolved. CDR3 length: 14 residues. CDR1 is SNHLY, CDR2 FYNNEI, per germline. The V end was cut by 1 base, the J end by 1 base, with 4 bases between. Written as DNA, the CDR3 is TGTGCCAGCAGTGAAGATTGGAACACCGGGGAGCTGTTTTTT. Its protein product is CASSEDWNTGELFF.